This is a list of T cell receptor beta chains from one sample in a study of shared clonotypes between healthy human individuals. Using immunoSEQ multiplex PCR, the repertoire was profiled, and TCRdb retains in-frame clones only, with some absent. The repertoire has about 2 million clones, 95% of them found once; the top ten carry 0.1% to 0.15%. The specimen was naive CD4+ T cells sorted from blood. The origin of the receptors is a man aged 18 to 30 in good health. The CDR3 runs from the conserved cysteine through the conserved F or W. D genes are given only for firm matches.

D: .
V: TRBV14
J: TRBJ1-2
CDR3: CASSQPSKQGHYGYTF
DNA: TGTGCCAGCAGCCAACCCAGTAAACAGGGACACTATGGCTACACCTTC

D: .
V: TRBV6-4
J: TRBJ2-1
CDR3: CASSERDGTEQFF
DNA: TGTGCCAGCAGTGAACGGGACGGAACCGAGCAGTTCTTC

D: .
V: TRBV29-1
J: TRBJ1-2
CDR3: CSADDRDGGGYTF
DNA: TGCAGCGCCGACGACCGGGACGGGGGAGGCTACACCTTC

D: .
V: TRBV5-6
J: TRBJ2-7
CDR3: CASSLESSYEQYF
DNA: TGTGCCAGCAGCTTAGAGAGCTCCTACGAGCAGTACTTC

D: TRBD2
V: TRBV28
J: TRBJ2-1
CDR3: CASSLKLAGISYNEQFF
DNA: TGTGCCAGCAGTTTGAAACTAGCGGGAATCTCCTACAATGAGCAGTTCTTC

D: TRBD1
V: TRBV6-5
J: TRBJ2-7
CDR3: CASSYRDRGLYEQYF
DNA: TGTGCCAGCAGTTATAGGGACAGGGGGCTCTACGAGCAGTACTTC

D: .
V: TRBV18
J: TRBJ1-6
CDR3: CASSPDANSPLHF
DNA: TGTGCCAGCTCACCTGATGCAAATTCACCCCTCCACTTT

D: TRBD1
V: TRBV5-4
J: TRBJ2-4
CDR3: CASSLGTGRENIQYF
DNA: TGTGCCAGCAGCTTGGGGACAGGGCGTGAAAACATTCAGTACTTC

D: .
V: TRBV6-1
J: TRBJ1-5
CDR3: CASSEEAGGQPQHF
DNA: TGTGCCAGCAGTGAAGAGGCGGGGGGACAGCCCCAGCATTTT

D: TRBD2
V: TRBV2
J: TRBJ2-1
CDR3: CASSEASGGLYNEQFF
DNA: TGTGCCAGCAGTGAGGCTAGCGGGGGACTCTACAATGAGCAGTTCTTC